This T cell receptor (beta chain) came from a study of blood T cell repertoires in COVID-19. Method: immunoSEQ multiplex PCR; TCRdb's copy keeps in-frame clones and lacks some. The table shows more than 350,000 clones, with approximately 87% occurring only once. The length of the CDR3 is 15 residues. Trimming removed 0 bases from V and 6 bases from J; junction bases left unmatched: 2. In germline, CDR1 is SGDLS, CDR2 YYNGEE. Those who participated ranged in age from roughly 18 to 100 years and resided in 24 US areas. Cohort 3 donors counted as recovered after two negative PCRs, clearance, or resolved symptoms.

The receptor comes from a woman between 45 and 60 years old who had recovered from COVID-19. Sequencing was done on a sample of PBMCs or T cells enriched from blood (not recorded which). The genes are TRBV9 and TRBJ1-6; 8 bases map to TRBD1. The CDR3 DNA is TGTGCCAGCAGCGTAGGGGGACAGGTTAATTCACCCCTCCACTTT. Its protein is CASSVGGQVNSPLHF.